The next 24 T cell receptor beta chains were all read from a single sample in a study of a mutant IDH1 vaccine in newly diagnosed glioma. Profiling relied on immunoSEQ multiplex PCR, and the TCRdb table lists in-frame clones only, not all of them. The sample yields about 66,000 clones, about 81% seen once. These receptors are not linked to any known antigen. Time point here: week 11, during vaccination. All doses held 300 ug of mutant IDH1 20-mer peptide, with topical imiquimod. This specimen consisted of PBMCs, obtained from a glioma patient whose treatment included an IDH1 peptide vaccine. All receptors derive from a woman in her forties or fifties with glioma.

Only a few counts were recorded for this clone. The chain combines TRBV19 with TRBJ2-6, with 8 positions matching TRBD2. The J segment lost 11 bases and the V segment lost 3 bases, leaving 9 bases of the junction unmatched. Germline V CDR1 and CDR2: LNHDA, SQIVND (reference sequence). The CDR3 consists of 15 residues. CDR3 sequence reads: CASSMAGGGWDVLTF. CDR3 nucleotides: TGTGCCAGTAGTATGGCGGGGGGAGGTTGGGACGTCCTGACTTTC.

The chain employs TRBV9 and TRBJ2-3; TRBD2 aligns across 11 bases. The CDR3 runs to 15 residues. Trimming removed 2 bases from V and 4 bases from J; junction bases left unmatched: 3. Germline CDR1 is SGDLS and CDR2 is YYNGEE. CDR3 bases: TGTGCCAGCAGCGTCACTAGCGGGGGACCAGATACGCAGTATTTT. Its translation: CASSVTSGGPDTQYF.

This rearrangement joins TRBV19 to TRBJ1-1, with D perhaps TRBD1 (6 bases). Germline CDR1 and CDR2: LNHDA and SQIVND (reference sequence). Trimming left V 3 bases short and J 4 bases short, with 18 bases between. The CDR3 runs to 16 residues. The CDR3 DNA is TGTGCCAGTAGTATGCGGGCAGGCCAAGGGGGCACTGAAGCTTTCTTT. Translation: CASSMRAGQGGTEAFF.

The gene calls are TRBV4-1 and TRBJ2-5, with 8 bases lining up with TRBD2. J gave up 5 bases and V 2 bases, and 7 bases lay outside the gene matches. Germline lookup yields CDR1 MGHRA and CDR2 YSYEKL. The CDR3 totals 15 residues. The CDR3 nucleotides are TGCGCCAGCAGCCAAACGGGGGGGGAAAGTGAGACCCAGTACTTC. This encodes CASSQTGGESETQYF.

The V and J genes are TRBV14 and TRBJ1-2, with D unresolved. Germline V lookup: CDR1 SGHDN, CDR2 FVKESK. This CDR3 has 16 residues. The V and J ends lost 1 base and 1 base respectively, with 13 bases between them. The CDR3 DNA reads as TGTGCCAGCAGCCAAGGGTACGGTTCCTATAACTATGGCTACACCTTC. It codes for CASSQGYGSYNYGYTF. Supplemented by reference TRBV14 and TRBJ1-2, the full variable domain reads EAGVTQFPSHSVIEKGQTVTLRCDPISGHDNLYWYRRVMGKEIKFLLHFVKESKQDESGMPNNRFLAERTGGTYSTLKVQPAELEDSGVYFCASSQGYGSYNYGYTFGSGTRLTVV.

The genes are TRBV27 and TRBJ1-1, with 9 nucleotides matching TRBD1. Germline V gene lookup returns CDR1 MNHEY and CDR2 SMNVEV (reference sequence). J lost 1 base, V lost 5 bases, and 8 bases had no gene match. This CDR3 region has 16 residues. CDR3 sequence: CASSLQGAGWNTEAFF. The CDR3 DNA sequence: TGTGCCAGCAGTCTACAGGGGGCGGGTTGGAACACTGAAGCTTTCTTT.

This clone has only one observation. The chain has TRBV28 and TRBJ1-1, with no clear D. The CDR3 totals 13 residues. The ends were cut back, 2 bases at V and 8 bases at J, with 12 bases in the middle. Germline assignment: CDR1 MDHEN and CDR2 SYDVKM. The CDR3 DNA reads as TGTGCCAGCAGTTTACCGGGGAATGGAGAAGCTTTCTTT. Protein: CASSLPGNGEAFF.

CDR3 amino acids: CASSLGGMNTEAFF. The CDR3 coding sequence is TGTGCCAGCAGCTTAGGGGGCATGAACACTGAAGCTTTCTTT. The chain combines TRBV7-9 with TRBJ1-1, with D possibly matching TRBD1 (5 bases). The CDR3 runs 14 residues. V lost 1 base and J 0 bases, leaving 6 bases between the germline ends. Germline V lookup: CDR1 SEHNR, CDR2 FQNEAQ (reference sequence).

The chain has TRBV9 and TRBJ2-3, with 7 bases aligning to TRBD1. The germline V gene has CDR1 SGDLS and CDR2 YYNGEE. The trim removed 3 bases at V and 2 bases at J, leaving 9 bases unmatched. The CDR3 loop spans 16 amino acids. The CDR3 is CASSASGTANTDTQYF. CDR3 nucleotide sequence: TGTGCCAGCAGCGCATCCGGGACAGCAAACACAGATACGCAGTATTTT.

The chain is built from TRBV5-1 and TRBJ2-1; 12 bases align to TRBD2. CDR1 is SGHRS, CDR2 YFSETQ, per germline. There are 15 residues in the CDR3. The ends lost 0 bases at V and 9 bases at J; junction bases unmatched: 4. The CDR3 protein is CASSLAPSGGAEQFF. CDR3 coding DNA: TGCGCCAGCAGCTTGGCGCCTAGCGGGGGGGCTGAGCAGTTCTTC.

The chain carries TRBV6-6 and TRBJ2-3; 10 bases match TRBD1. Germline CDR1 and CDR2: MNHNY and SVGAGI (reference sequence). This CDR3 spans 16 amino acids. Losses at the gene ends were 4 bases for V and 2 bases for J; bases not matched to a gene: 6. DNA for the CDR3: TGTGCCAGCAGTTTGCCGGACAGGGGGGCCACAGATACGCAGTATTTT. Translation: CASSLPDRGATDTQYF.

The chain couples TRBV5-6 to TRBJ1-1, with D unclear. Per the germline V gene, CDR1 is SGHDT and CDR2 is YYEEEE. The CDR3 totals 15 residues. Trimming cost V 2 bases and J 5 bases, with 16 bases left between them. CDR3 loop: CASSFLGRAKTEAFF. The CDR3 DNA is TGTGCCAGCAGCTTTCTAGGGCGGGCTAAGACTGAAGCTTTCTTT.

V gene TRBV7-3 combines with J gene TRBJ1-6; 8 bases line up with TRBD1. Germline V gene sequence: CDR1 SGHTA, CDR2 FQGTGA. The CDR3 has 14 amino acids. The V segment lost 5 bases and the J segment 9 bases; nucleotides outside the gene matches: 6. Here the CDR3 DNA reads TGTGCCAGCAGCCTTGACAGGGGCCGTTCACCCCTCCACTTT. Its protein product is CASSLDRGRSPLHF.

This chain links TRBV15 with TRBJ1-4, with D perhaps matching TRBD1 (5 bases). Per the germline V gene, CDR1 is LNHNV and CDR2 is YYDKDF (reference sequence). The CDR3 spans 16 residues. V was trimmed by 1 base and J by 7 bases, leaving 16 bases between them. CDR3 coding DNA: TGTGCCACCAGCAGAGGGTCACGGGAGGGGAGTGAAAAACTGTTTTTT. Translation: CATSRGSREGSEKLFF.

The J gene is TRBJ2-5, the V gene TRBV5-1; 7 bases line up with TRBD1. The CDR3 has 16 residues. Per the germline V gene, CDR1 is SGHRS and CDR2 is YFSETQ. V shed 5 bases, J shed 5 bases, and the junction held 15 bases outside the gene matches. CDR3 protein: CASSGEGARGKETQYF. The CDR3 coding sequence is TGCGCCAGCAGTGGAGAGGGGGCGCGAGGGAAGGAGACCCAGTACTTC.

This clone was recorded a few times. The chain employs TRBV30 and TRBJ1-1; D ambiguous. The CDR3 is 13 residues long. The V gene lost 1 base and the J gene lost 1 base, with 7 bases spanning the gap. Germline assignment: CDR1 GTSNPN and CDR2 SVGIG (reference sequence). The chain's CDR3 is CAWSEEGNTEAFF. In DNA, the CDR3 is TGTGCCTGGAGTGAGGAGGGGAACACTGAAGCTTTCTTT.

The chain couples TRBV11-2 to TRBJ2-7; TRBD1 aligns across 12 bases. Germline CDR1 reads SGHAT; CDR2 reads FQNNGV. This CDR3 has 16 amino acids. V lost 7 bases, J lost 6 bases, and 13 bases stayed unmatched. The CDR3 protein is CASTILMGTGGPEQYF. For the CDR3, the DNA is TGTGCCAGCACCATCCTAATGGGGACAGGGGGCCCCGAGCAGTACTTC.

This clone is termed medium-sized (0.01 to 0.1%). The gene calls are TRBV2 and TRBJ2-2; D is perhaps TRBD1 (5 bases). Trimming stripped 6 bases from V and 3 bases from J, with 11 bases between. Germline V gene data show CDR1 as SNHLY and CDR2 as FYNNEI. The CDR3 has 14 residues. CDR3 bases: TGTGCCAGCAGGGCGACAGTTTACACCGGGGAGCTGTTTTTT. Translating it yields CASRATVYTGELFF.

The J gene is TRBJ1-5, the V gene TRBV27; tentatively, D is TRBD1 (5 bases). The germline gives CDR1 MNHEY, CDR2 SMNVEV (reference sequence). Trimming took off 3 bases at V and 3 bases at J, with 6 bases between the two ends. There are 13 residues in the CDR3. This chain's CDR3 is CASSLGVNQPQHF. DNA of the CDR3: TGTGCCAGCAGTTTGGGGGTCAATCAGCCCCAGCATTTT.

This clone was counted between two and nine times. The chain employs TRBV10-1 and TRBJ2-7, with D perhaps matching TRBD1 or TRBD2 (5 bases each). V was clipped by 3 bases and J by 5 bases, with 14 bases between them. This CDR3 spans 14 amino acids. From germline, CDR1 is WNHNN and CDR2 SYGVQD (reference sequence). The CDR3 DNA sequence: TGCGCCAGCAGTGATAGGACTCGGGGCAACGAGCAGTACTTC. Translated: CASSDRTRGNEQYF.

This chain joins TRBV5-1 and TRBJ1-2; D is unresolved. This CDR3 region has 10 residues. Trimming left V 0 bases short and J 8 bases short, with 2 bases between. Germline CDR1 and CDR2: SGHRS and YFSETQ. CDR3 residues: CASSLGGYTF. Written as DNA, the CDR3 is TGCGCCAGCAGCTTGGGGGGCTACACCTTC. The full variable domain, rest sourced from reference TRBV5-1 and TRBJ1-2, is KAGVTQTPRYLIKTRGQQVTLSCSPISGHRSVSWYQQTPGQGLQFLFEYFSETQRNKGNFPGRFSGRQFSNSRSEMNVSTLELGDSALYLCASSLGGYTFGSGTRLTVV.

A remark on this clone: Other DNA sequences of this sample code for an identical CDR3. The chain combines TRBV5-1 with TRBJ2-7; 9 bases are shared with TRBD1. The V segment lost 4 bases and the J segment 4 bases; nucleotides outside the gene matches: 6. Germline loops: CDR1 SGHRS, CDR2 YFSETQ. The CDR3 is 14 residues long. CDR3 coding DNA: TGCGCCAGCAGCCCAGGACAGGGGAGTTACGAGCAGTACTTC. It encodes CASSPGQGSYEQYF.

The V and J genes are TRBV5-6 and TRBJ1-4, with D maybe TRBD1 (5 bases). Per the germline V gene, CDR1 is SGHDT and CDR2 is YYEEEE. This CDR3 is 14 amino acids long. Trimming took 4 bases from V and 8 from J, leaving 15 bases between them. CDR3 in amino acids: CASSPRVRGEKLFF. The CDR3 nucleotides read TGTGCCAGCAGCCCACGAGTCCGGGGCGAAAAACTGTTTTTT.

The chain uses TRBV4-1 and TRBJ1-2; D ambiguous. V gave up 2 bases and J gave up 6 bases, with 13 bases separating them. Germline values: CDR1 MGHRA, CDR2 YSYEKL. The CDR3 sequence is 14 residues long. CDR3 in DNA: TGCGCCAGCAGCCAAAAGGGTAGTCGGAATGGCTACACCTTC. Translated, it gives CASSQKGSRNGYTF.